Below, 25 T cell receptor beta chains from the same sample are listed, as sequenced in a study of CD8 T cells in ankylosing spondylitis. TCRdb passed the 5' RACE reads through MiXCR, listing each CDR3 protein once. The repertoire has under 400,000 distinct CDR3 sequences, 11% of them found once; the top ten carry about 10%. Material: blood, either unsorted or a sorted T cell fraction (not recorded which). The receptors here all came from a female donor with ankylosing spondylitis or in good health (not recorded which).

This clonotype came up many times. The rearrangement uses TRBV12-3 or TRBV12-4 and TRBJ2-6, with D perhaps matching TRBD2 (5 bases). The CDR3 length is 15 residues. Between the trimmed V and J ends, which lost 4 bases and 1 base, there was a span of 8 bases. The CDR3 sequence: CASSSRGSGANVLTF. CDR3 nucleotide sequence: TGTGCCAGCAGTTCTCGGGGTTCTGGGGCCAACGTCCTGACTTTC.

This clonotype occurred many times. The V call is TRBV10-3, the J call TRBJ1-2, with D possibly matching TRBD1 (6 bases). With 4 bases removed from V and 6 bases from J, the gap between germline ends came to 9 bases. This CDR3 is built from 12 residues. CDR1 and CDR2 (germline): ENHRY, SYGVKD. The CDR3 loop reads CAISVAGDGYTF. The CDR3 coding sequence is TGTGCCATCAGTGTGGCAGGGGATGGCTACACCTTC.

This clonotype came up many times. The chain uses TRBV29-1 and TRBJ2-3; 7 bases are a match to TRBD1. After removal of 3 bases from V and 0 bases from J, the junction contained 3 bases not matched to a gene. Looked up from germline, CDR1 is SQVTM and CDR2 is ANQGSEA. This CDR3 has 14 residues. The CDR3 here is CSVERDSSTDTQYF. CDR3 in DNA: TGCAGCGTTGAGAGGGACAGCAGCACAGATACGCAGTATTTT.

This clonotype has more than one count but fewer than ten. Germline is not matched at one junction end, which may reflect a read error. The V gene is TRBV20-1, the J gene TRBJ2-1; 12 bases align to TRBD2. The CDR3 contains 16 residues. Germline CDR1 and CDR2: DFQATT and SNEGSKA (reference sequence). The CDR3 bases are TGCTGTGCTGTACTAGCGGGGGGAAGAACGGTCAATGAGCAGTTCTTC. Its translation: CCAVLAGGRTVNEQFF.

This clonotype occurred many times. The V and J genes are TRBV6-2 or TRBV6-3 and TRBJ2-7, with D tentatively TRBD1 (6 bases). Germline V CDR1 and CDR2: MNHEY, SVGEGT. V was clipped by 2 bases and J by 3 bases, with 20 bases between them. The CDR3 sequence is 17 residues long. The CDR3 nucleotides are TGTGCCAGCAGTTACCCGATTAACAGGGTGTCGAACTACGAGCAGTACTTC. Translating gives CASSYPINRVSNYEQYF.

Concerning this clonotype itself: Being one base from a much bigger clone, this may be a read error. The chain employs TRBV20-1 and TRBJ2-1; TRBD2 agrees at 8 bases. The V gene's germline CDR1 is DFQATT and CDR2 SNEGSKA (reference sequence). This CDR3 is built from 19 residues. This CDR3 is CCARDFRTSGIRSYNEQFF. The DNA for the CDR3 is TGCTGTGCTAGAGATTTTCGCACTAGCGGCATCCGGTCCTACAATGAGCAGTTCTTC.

The chain carries TRBV4-1 and TRBJ2-3, with D perhaps TRBD2 (5 bases). The ends were cut back, 0 bases at V and 2 bases at J, with 12 bases in the middle. CDR3 length: 16 residues. CDR1 MGHRA and CDR2 YSYEKL come from the germline V gene. The CDR3 loop is CASSQDPSGHTDTQYF. CDR3 nucleotides: TGCGCCAGCAGCCAAGATCCGAGCGGCCACACAGATACGCAGTATTTT.

This clonotype was seen repeatedly, ten times or more. The gene calls are TRBV12-3 or TRBV12-4 and TRBJ2-7; D gene uncertain. This CDR3 contains 13 residues. The V gene lost 3 bases and the J gene lost 4 bases, with 10 bases spanning the gap. CDR3 nucleotide sequence: TGTGCCAGCAGTTTGGAGACACAATACGAGCAGTACTTC. This gives the protein CASSLETQYEQYF.

Notes on this clonotype: This clone may be a read error of a much larger clone one base away. V usage is TRBV7-6 and J usage is TRBJ1-3, with 7 bases identical to TRBD1. Looked up from germline, CDR1 is SGHVS and CDR2 is FNYEAQ. This CDR3 is 16 amino acids long. The CDR3 DNA reads as TGTGCCTGCAGCTCCCAGGGGGTTCACTCTGGAAACACCATATATTTT. Translated: CACSSQGVHSGNTIYF.

This clonotype has just a few counts. This chain connects TRBV28 to TRBJ1-5; D remains unclear. Trimming stripped 8 bases from V and 0 bases from J, with 11 bases between. This CDR3 has 14 amino acids. Germline loops: CDR1 MDHEN, CDR2 SYDVKM. This CDR3 reads CASRKDYSNQPQHF. Written as DNA, the CDR3 is TGTGCCAGCCGGAAGGATTATAGCAATCAGCCCCAGCATTTT.

This clonotype was seen ten or more times. The V call is TRBV20-1, the J call TRBJ2-3; 7 positions agree with TRBD2. V lost 3 bases and J lost 2; bases outside the gene matches: 11. Germline values: CDR1 DFQATT, CDR2 SNEGSKA (reference sequence). The CDR3 covers 16 residues. In DNA, the CDR3 is TGCAGTGCTAGCCTCTCTCTAGCGGACTTCACAGATACGCAGTATTTT. Translated: CSASLSLADFTDTQYF.

This clonotype was counted between two and nine times. J is TRBJ2-3 and V is TRBV13, with 7 bases matching TRBD2. Losses at the gene ends were 4 bases for V and 8 bases for J; bases not matched to a gene: 12. Germline V gene data show CDR1 as PRHDT and CDR2 as FYEKMQ (reference sequence). The CDR3 extends over 15 amino acids. The DNA of the CDR3 is TGTGCCAGCAGCTCGCCGGGAAGCGGGAAAGGTACGCAGTATTTT. It yields the protein CASSSPGSGKGTQYF.

This clonotype was detected only a few times. This rearrangement joins TRBV7-2 to TRBJ2-1; a weak D match, TRBD2 (6 bases). Germline lookup yields CDR1 SGHTA and CDR2 FQGNSA. Trimming pared 5 bases from V and 8 bases from J, leaving 19 bases between. This CDR3 comprises 15 residues. CDR3 protein: CASSPMASWGDEQFF. CDR3 nucleotide sequence: TGTGCCAGCAGCCCAATGGCTAGCTGGGGGGATGAGCAGTTCTTC.

In its sample, this clonotype was seen many times. This rearrangement joins TRBV6-1 to TRBJ1-5; TRBD1 is a possible D gene (5 bases). Per germline, CDR1 MNHNS and CDR2 SASEGT. V was clipped by 3 bases and J by 2 bases, with 8 bases between them. CDR3 size: 14 residues. CDR3 sequence: CASSDREGNQPQHF. CDR3 coding DNA: TGTGCCAGCAGTGACAGGGAGGGCAATCAGCCCCAGCATTTT.

The V call is TRBV5-1, the J call TRBJ2-1, with TRBD2 matching over 10 bases. The CDR3 runs 17 residues. Trimming took 3 bases from V and 6 from J; bases not matched to a gene: 12. Germline CDR1 SGHRS, CDR2 YFSETQ. CDR3 nucleotides: TGCGCCAGCAGCTCTCCACTCCGGACTAGCGGAGTCAATGAGCAGTTCTTC. Its translation: CASSSPLRTSGVNEQFF.

This clonotype occurred a few times. The J gene is TRBJ2-5, the V gene TRBV18; D might be TRBD2 (5 bases). Germline CDR1 is KGHSH and CDR2 is LQKENI. The CDR3 is made up of 14 amino acids. Trimming left V 3 bases short and J 2 bases short, with 10 bases between. The DNA for the CDR3 is TGTGCCAGCTCACCCCTGACGGGACAAGAGACCCAGTACTTC. This encodes CASSPLTGQETQYF.

The J gene is TRBJ2-1, the V gene TRBV29-1, with TRBD2 identical over 9 bases. The CDR3 runs 14 residues. V trimming: 3 bases; J trimming: 7 bases; junction bases outside the gene matches: 7. Germline loops: CDR1 SQVTM, CDR2 ANQGSEA. The CDR3 reads CSVDPSGIGNEQFF. Written as DNA, the CDR3 is TGCAGCGTTGACCCTAGCGGGATCGGTAATGAGCAGTTCTTC.

Worth noting for this clonotype: This may come from a read error, since a much larger clone is one base off. The V call is TRBV20-1, the J call TRBJ2-5; TRBD2 matches at 7 bases. This CDR3 is built from 13 residues. Germline V gene sequence: CDR1 DFQATT, CDR2 SNEGSKA (reference sequence). Trimming took 4 bases from V and 5 from J; bases not matched to a gene: 7. CDR3 nucleotides: TGCAGTGCTAAGGCTAGCGGTACGGAGACCCAGTACTTC. Translating it yields CSAKASGTETQYF.

In its sample, this clonotype was seen many times. This chain uses TRBV9 with TRBJ1-3, with a weak D call TRBD1 (5 bases). Trimming removed 3 bases at V and 0 bases at J, with 13 bases between. The germline V gene has CDR1 SGDLS and CDR2 YYNGEE. The CDR3 consists of 16 residues. CDR3 DNA sequence: TGTGCCAGCAGCGACCTAGACAGTAGCTCTGGAAACACCATATATTTT. Translation: CASSDLDSSSGNTIYF.

The J gene is TRBJ1-6, the V gene TRBV25-1; D call uncertain. Trimming removed 2 bases at V and 16 bases at J, with 18 bases between. The length of the CDR3 is 14 residues. Per the germline V gene, CDR1 is MGHDK and CDR2 is SYGVNS. CDR3 in DNA: TGTGCCAGCAGTGAAGACCAACCTTCGCCTACTCTCCACTTT. This codes for CASSEDQPSPTLHF.

The chain's CDR3 is CSARSIKAFF. In DNA, the CDR3 is TGCAGTGCTAGATCCATTAAAGCTTTCTTT. The V call is TRBV20-1, the J call TRBJ1-1; D remains ambiguous. In germline, CDR1 is DFQATT, CDR2 SNEGSKA (reference sequence). CDR3 length: 10 residues. Trimming left V 2 bases short and J 9 bases short, with 7 bases between.

This clonotype has ten or more counts. The chain recombines TRBV15 with TRBJ2-1; no clear D. V was clipped by 0 bases and J by 9 bases, with 15 bases between them. The CDR3 is 15 residues long. Germline V gene sequence: CDR1 LNHNV, CDR2 YYDKDF (reference sequence). Here the CDR3 reads CATSRDPSSSSEQFF. The CDR3 nucleotides are TGTGCCACCAGCAGAGATCCCAGTTCTTCGAGTGAGCAGTTCTTC.

The CDR3 here is CASIPTPGRNQPQHF. In DNA, the CDR3 is TGTGCCAGTATCCCAACCCCGGGGCGCAATCAGCCCCAGCATTTT. J is TRBJ1-5 and V is TRBV19; tentative D call: TRBD1 (5 bases). Germline CDR1 reads LNHDA; CDR2 reads SQIVND (reference sequence). V lost 7 bases and J 2 bases, leaving 15 bases between the germline ends. The CDR3 runs 15 residues.

The sample holds many counts of this clonotype. CDR3 loop: CASRLNTEAFF. The CDR3 coding sequence is TGCGCCAGCAGGTTGAACACTGAAGCTTTCTTT. The chain couples TRBV5-1 to TRBJ1-1, with D hard to call. The CDR3 runs 11 residues. The germline V gene has CDR1 SGHRS and CDR2 YFSETQ. V lost 5 bases, J lost 0 bases, and 2 bases lay in between.

This clonotype was seen ten or more times. The chain couples TRBV29-1 to TRBJ1-1; no reliable D call. CDR1 is SQVTM, CDR2 ANQGSEA, per germline. With 4 bases removed from V and 0 bases from J, the gap between germline ends came to 15 bases. The CDR3 runs to 15 residues. CDR3 sequence: CSVVGAPIMNTEAFF. In nucleotides, the CDR3 is TGCAGCGTTGTTGGTGCCCCCATAATGAACACTGAAGCTTTCTTT.